This T cell receptor beta chain comes out of a study of blood T cell repertoires in COVID-19. About the research overall: The United States, Italy and Spain provided the acute and convalescent COVID-19 samples. Sources were T cells, B-cell-depleted T cells, or PBMCs; the material itself was cDNA or gDNA.

As handled by the study authors: Scientists estimated how many nucleated cells there were by amplifying reference gene primers. Only in-frame clones appear in the TCRdb table, and some are missing; sequencing was by immunoSEQ multiplex PCR. V, J and clone size were drawn from that table, and D and trimming were deduced from the DNA. Seen here are 250,000 to 300,000 clones, roughly 88% observed once, and the top ten hold about 0.8%. From germline, CDR1 is MNHEY and CDR2 SMNVEV (reference sequence). CDR3 length: 13 residues. V lost 3 bases, J lost 7 bases, and 10 bases lay in between. Sequenced: peripheral blood. This clonotype originated in a woman aged 25 to 39 with acute or convalescent COVID-19. The chain employs TRBV27 and TRBJ2-1, with D unclear. Written as DNA, the CDR3 is TGTGCCAGCAGTTTGTCTACTACGAATGAGCAGTTCTTC. It codes for CASSLSTTNEQFF.